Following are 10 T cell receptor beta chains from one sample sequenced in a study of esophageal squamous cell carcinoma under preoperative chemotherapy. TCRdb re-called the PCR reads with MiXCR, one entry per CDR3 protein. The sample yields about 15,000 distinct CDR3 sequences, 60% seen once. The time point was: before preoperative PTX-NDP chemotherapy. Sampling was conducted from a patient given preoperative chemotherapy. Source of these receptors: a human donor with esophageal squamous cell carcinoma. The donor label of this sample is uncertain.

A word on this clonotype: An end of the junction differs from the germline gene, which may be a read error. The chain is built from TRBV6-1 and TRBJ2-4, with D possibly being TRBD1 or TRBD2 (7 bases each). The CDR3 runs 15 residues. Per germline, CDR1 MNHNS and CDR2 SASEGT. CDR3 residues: CGSLKGAGARDIQYF. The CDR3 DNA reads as TGTGGCAGTCTAAAGGGGGCGGGGGCGAGAGACATTCAGTATTTC.

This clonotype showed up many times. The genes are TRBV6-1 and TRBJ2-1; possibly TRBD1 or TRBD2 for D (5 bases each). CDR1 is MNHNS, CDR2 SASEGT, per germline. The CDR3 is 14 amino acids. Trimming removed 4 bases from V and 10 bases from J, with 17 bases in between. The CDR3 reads CASSGDALTSEQFF. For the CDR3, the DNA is TGTGCCAGCAGTGGGGACGCCCTTACCTCCGAGCAGTTCTTC.

The CDR3 reads CASGGLGGSSPETQYF. In nucleotides, the CDR3 is TGTGCCAGCGGGGGCCTAGGGGGGAGTAGCCCAGAGACCCAGTACTTC. This chain uses TRBV6-8 with TRBJ2-5; possibly TRBD1 or TRBD2 for D (6 bases each). V lost 8 bases to trimming and J lost 4 bases, with 23 bases between them. CDR3 length: 16 amino acids. The germline CDR1 and CDR2 sequences are MNHGY and SAAAGT.

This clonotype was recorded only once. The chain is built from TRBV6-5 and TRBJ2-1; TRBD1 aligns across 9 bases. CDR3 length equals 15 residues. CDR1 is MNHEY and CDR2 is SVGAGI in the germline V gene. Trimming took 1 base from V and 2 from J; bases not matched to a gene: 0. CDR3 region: CASSYWTGAYNEQFF. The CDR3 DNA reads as TGTGCCAGCAGTTACTGGACAGGGGCCTACAATGAGCAGTTCTTC.

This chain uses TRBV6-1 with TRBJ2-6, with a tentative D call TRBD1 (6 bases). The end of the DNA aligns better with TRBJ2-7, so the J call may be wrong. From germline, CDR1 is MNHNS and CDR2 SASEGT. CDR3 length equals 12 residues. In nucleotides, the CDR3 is TGTGCCAGCAGACAGGGCTCCTACGAGCAGTACTTC. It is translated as CASRQGSYEQYF.

CDR3 nucleotides: TGTGCCAGCAGTGAAGGGGGACAGGGACCCAAAAACATGCAGTACTTC. Its translation: CASSEGGQGPKNMQYF. The chain links TRBV6-1 to TRBJ2-1; TRBD1 matches at 9 bases. The J call is in doubt because the DNA end fits TRBJ2-7 better. The CDR3 extends over 16 amino acids. In germline, CDR1 is MNHNS, CDR2 SASEGT.

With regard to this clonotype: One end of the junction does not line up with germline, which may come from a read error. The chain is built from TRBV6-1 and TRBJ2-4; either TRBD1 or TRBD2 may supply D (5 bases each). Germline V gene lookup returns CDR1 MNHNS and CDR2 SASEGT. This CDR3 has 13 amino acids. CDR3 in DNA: TGTGCCAGGGGGGAGTGTGCCACAAACACGCAGTATTTC. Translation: CARGECATNTQYF.

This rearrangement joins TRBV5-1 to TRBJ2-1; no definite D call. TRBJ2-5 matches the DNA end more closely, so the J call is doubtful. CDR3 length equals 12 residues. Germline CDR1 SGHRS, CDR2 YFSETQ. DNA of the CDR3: TGCGCCAGCAGCTTCGACCAAGAGACCCAGTACTTC. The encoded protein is CASSFDQETQYF.

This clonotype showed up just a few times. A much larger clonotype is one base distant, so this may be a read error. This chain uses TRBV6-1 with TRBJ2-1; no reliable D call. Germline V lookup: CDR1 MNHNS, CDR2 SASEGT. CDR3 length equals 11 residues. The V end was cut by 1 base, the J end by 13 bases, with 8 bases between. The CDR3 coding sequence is TGTGCCAGCAGTGAAGTTAACATTCAGTTCTTC. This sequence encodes CASSEVNIQFF.

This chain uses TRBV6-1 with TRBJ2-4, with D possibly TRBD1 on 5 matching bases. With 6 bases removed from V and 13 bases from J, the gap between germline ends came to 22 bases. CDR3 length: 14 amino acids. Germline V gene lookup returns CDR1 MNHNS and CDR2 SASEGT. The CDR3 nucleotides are TGTGCCAGCAGGGGGCTACGAGCCAAAAACACGCAGTACTTC. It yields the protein CASRGLRAKNTQYF.